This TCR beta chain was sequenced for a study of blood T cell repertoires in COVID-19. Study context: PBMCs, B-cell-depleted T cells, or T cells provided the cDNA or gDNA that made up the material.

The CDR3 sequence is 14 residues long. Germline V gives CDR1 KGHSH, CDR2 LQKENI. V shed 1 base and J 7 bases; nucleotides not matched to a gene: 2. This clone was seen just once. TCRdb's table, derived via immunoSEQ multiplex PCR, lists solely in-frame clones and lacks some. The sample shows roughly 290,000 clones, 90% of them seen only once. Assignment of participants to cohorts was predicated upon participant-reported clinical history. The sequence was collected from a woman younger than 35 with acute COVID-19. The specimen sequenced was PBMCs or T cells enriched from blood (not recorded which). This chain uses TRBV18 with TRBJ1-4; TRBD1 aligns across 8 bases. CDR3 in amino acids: CASSPLDRGEKLFF. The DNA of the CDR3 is TGTGCCAGCTCACCACTAGACAGGGGTGAAAAACTGTTTTTT.